Below are 23 T cell receptor beta chains sequenced from a single sample in a study of control samples from healthy donors and cancer patients. Only in-frame clones appear in the TCRdb table, and some are missing; sequencing was by immunoSEQ multiplex PCR. The repertoire includes around 79,000 clones, approximately 94% of them detected once, and roughly 1.2% sits in the top ten. Sequenced input: PBMCs. All receptors come from a woman aged 40 to 50 with lung cancer.

This chain joins TRBV7-9 and TRBJ1-2; no clear D. CDR1 is SEHNR and CDR2 is FQNEAQ in the germline V gene (reference sequence). This CDR3 is 15 amino acids long. V was trimmed by 5 bases and J by 3 bases, leaving 16 bases between them. The CDR3 loop reads CASSRGSGGDYGYTF. In nucleotides, the CDR3 is TGTGCCAGCAGCCGCGGGTCCGGAGGAGACTATGGCTACACCTTC.

The rearrangement uses TRBV2 and TRBJ2-1, with 8 bases identical to TRBD1. CDR1 and CDR2 (germline): SNHLY, FYNNEI. The CDR3 has 16 residues. V shed 7 bases and J 3 bases; nucleotides not matched to a gene: 11. CDR3 region: CASTLQGAGRYNEQFF. DNA of the CDR3: TGTGCCAGCACCCTCCAGGGGGCAGGTCGCTACAATGAGCAGTTCTTC.

This rearrangement joins TRBV5-4 to TRBJ1-1; 7 nucleotides align to TRBD1. There are 13 residues in the CDR3. The ends lost 3 bases at V and 3 bases at J; junction bases unmatched: 2. Per germline, CDR1 SGHNT and CDR2 YYREEE (reference sequence). The CDR3 nucleotides read TGTGCCAGCAGCTACAGGGGCGACACTGAAGCTTTCTTT. Translation gives CASSYRGDTEAFF.

V is TRBV5-1 and J is TRBJ1-1, with 9 nucleotides matching TRBD1. Per germline, CDR1 SGHRS and CDR2 YFSETQ. The CDR3 runs to 19 residues. The J segment lost 3 bases and the V segment lost 1 base, leaving 16 bases of the junction unmatched. For the CDR3, the DNA is TGCGCCAGCAGCTTGTCTAAAGGACCGGGACAGGGCCCGGACACTGAAGCTTTCTTT. It codes for CASSLSKGPGQGPDTEAFF.

The chain couples TRBV27 to TRBJ2-1, with 8 bases identical to TRBD1. V shed 4 bases, J shed 7 bases, and the junction held 12 bases outside the gene matches. Germline V CDR1 and CDR2: MNHEY, SMNVEV (reference sequence). The CDR3 contains 16 residues. CDR3 sequence (DNA): TGTGCCAGCAGTTCGTCCTCAGGGGGCGCAATGAATGAGCAGTTCTTC. Translated: CASSSSSGGAMNEQFF.

This clone was seen once. The V and J genes are TRBV7-8 and TRBJ1-2; weak D call: TRBD1 (5 bases). Germline CDR1 reads SGHVS; CDR2 reads FQNEAQ. There are 16 residues in the CDR3. Trimming cost V 5 bases and J 4 bases, with 20 bases left between them. CDR3 region: CASSHPDRARGYGYTF. The DNA for the CDR3 is TGTGCCAGCAGCCATCCGGACCGCGCGAGGGGCTATGGCTACACCTTC.

This sequence joins TRBV14 and TRBJ1-2; D is undetermined. This CDR3 has 12 amino acids. Germline CDR1 SGHDN, CDR2 FVKESK. V was clipped by 2 bases and J by 3 bases, with 4 bases between them. Written as DNA, the CDR3 is TGTGCCAGCAGCCAATATGACTATGGCTACACCTTC. This encodes CASSQYDYGYTF.

The V and J genes are TRBV5-8 and TRBJ1-4; D remains ambiguous. V was shortened by 3 bases and J by 5 bases, with 5 bases between the two germline ends. Germline V gene lookup returns CDR1 SGHTS and CDR2 YDEGEE. CDR3 size: 12 residues. CDR3 loop: CASSSRNEKLFF. For the CDR3, the DNA is TGTGCCAGCAGCTCCCGAAATGAAAAACTGTTTTTT.

The chain couples TRBV18 to TRBJ2-3, with D possibly TRBD2 on 6 matching bases. The V end was cut by 6 bases, the J end by 14 bases, with 21 bases between. Germline V gene lookup returns CDR1 KGHSH and CDR2 LQKENI. The CDR3 has 13 residues. The chain's CDR3 is CASSSMSGESGYF. In DNA, the CDR3 is TGTGCCAGCTCTTCTATGTCGGGGGAGAGTGGGTATTTT. The full variable domain, rest sourced from reference TRBV18 and TRBJ2-3, is NAGVMQNPRHLVRRRGQEARLRCSPMKGHSHVYWYRQLPEEGLKFMVYLQKENIIDESGMPKERFSAEFPKEGPSILRIQQVVRGDSAAYFCASSSMSGESGYFGPGTRLTVL.

V gene TRBV30 combines with J gene TRBJ2-2, with 11 bases aligning to TRBD2. Trimming at V came to 7 bases and at J to 8 bases, leaving 12 bases not matched to a gene. This CDR3 comprises 15 residues. Germline loops: CDR1 GTSNPN, CDR2 SVGIG (reference sequence). This CDR3 reads CASPLAGGPVGELFF. The CDR3 coding sequence is TGTGCCTCACCCTTAGCGGGGGGGCCCGTGGGGGAGCTGTTTTTT. Supplemented by reference TRBV30 and TRBJ2-2, the full variable domain reads SQTIHQWPATLVQPVGSPLSLECTVEGTSNPNLYWYRQAAGRGLQLLFYSVGIGQISSEVPQNLSASRPQDRQFILSSKKLLLSDSGFYLCASPLAGGPVGELFFGEGSRLTVL.

This chain links TRBV5-6 with TRBJ1-6, with TRBD1 identical over 9 bases. The CDR3 runs to 15 residues. Trimming removed 4 bases from V and 9 bases from J; junction bases left unmatched: 8. Per the germline V gene, CDR1 is SGHDT and CDR2 is YYEEEE. CDR3 amino acids: CASSRMGQGTSPLHF. The DNA for the CDR3 is TGTGCCAGCAGCCGGATGGGACAGGGAACTTCACCCCTCCACTTT. Variable domain in full (rest from reference TRBV5-6 and TRBJ1-6): DAGVTQSPTHLIKTRGQQVTLRCSPKSGHDTVSWYQQALGQGPQFIFQYYEEEERQRGNFPDRFSGHQFPNYSSELNVNALLLGDSALYLCASSRMGQGTSPLHFGNGTRLTVT.

The J gene is TRBJ2-1, the V gene TRBV6-5; 7 nucleotides agree with TRBD1. The CDR3 runs 12 residues. CDR1 is MNHEY, CDR2 SVGAGI, per germline. Unmatched junction bases numbered 3, after V lost 6 bases and J lost 7 bases. The CDR3 is CASRTGINEQFF. In nucleotides, the CDR3 is TGTGCCAGCAGGACAGGGATAAATGAGCAGTTCTTC.

The chain uses TRBV28 and TRBJ2-7; D ambiguous. V lost 3 bases and J 5 bases, leaving 17 bases between the germline ends. The CDR3 covers 15 residues. CDR1 is MDHEN, CDR2 SYDVKM, per germline. CDR3 nucleotide sequence: TGTGCCAGCAGTTTCGTTTCCTATGAGCTAAACGAGCAGTACTTC. Its translation is CASSFVSYELNEQYF. Full variable domain (outside the CDR3, taken from reference TRBV28 and TRBJ2-7): DVKVTQSSRYLVKRTGEKVFLECVQDMDHENMFWYRQDPGLGLRLIYFSYDVKMKEKGDIPEGYSVSREKKERFSLILESASTNQTSMYLCASSFVSYELNEQYFGPGTRLTVT.

J is TRBJ1-4 and V is TRBV6-5; D remains ambiguous. The V gene's germline CDR1 is MNHEY and CDR2 SVGAGI. There are 15 residues in the CDR3. With 5 bases removed from V and 4 bases from J, the gap between germline ends came to 14 bases. CDR3 protein: CASSSEKLGNEKLFF. The CDR3 coding sequence is TGTGCCAGCAGTAGTGAAAAATTGGGTAATGAAAAACTGTTTTTT.

The DNA for the CDR3 is TGCAGTCATCTTACCCCGGGGTCGCCAATCCAAGAGACCCAGTACTTC. Its protein is CSHLTPGSPIQETQYF. The genes are TRBV29-1 and TRBJ2-5; TRBD2 might be the D (5 bases). This CDR3 is built from 16 residues. The germline V gene encodes CDR1 SQVTM and CDR2 ANQGSEA. Drawing the rest from reference TRBV29-1 and TRBJ2-5, the complete variable domain is SAVISQKPSRDICQRGTSLTIQCQVDSQVTMMFWYRQQPGQSLTLIATANQGSEATYESGFVIDKFPISRPNLTFSTLTVSNMSPEDSSIYLCSHLTPGSPIQETQYFGPGTRLLVL.

This rearrangement joins TRBV27 to TRBJ2-3; 7 bases align to TRBD1. Germline V gene data show CDR1 as MNHEY and CDR2 as SMNVEV (reference sequence). The CDR3 sequence is 13 residues long. Trimming took 9 bases from V and 0 from J; bases not matched to a gene: 3. In DNA, the CDR3 is TGTGCCAGTTCGGGACAGAGCACAGATACGCAGTATTTT. Amino acid sequence: CASSGQSTDTQYF.

The rearrangement joins TRBV6-5 to TRBJ2-3, with 9 bases matching TRBD2. From germline, CDR1 is MNHEY and CDR2 SVGAGI. Trimming removed 4 bases from V and 3 bases from J; junction bases left unmatched: 8. This CDR3 has 16 amino acids. CDR3 bases: TGTGCCAGCAGTTCCTCTAGCGGGGTAGCGACAGATACGCAGTATTTT. It codes for CASSSSSGVATDTQYF.

This rearrangement joins TRBV5-6 to TRBJ2-7, with 10 bases aligning to TRBD2. This CDR3 spans 15 amino acids. The J segment lost 4 bases and the V segment lost 2 bases, leaving 6 bases of the junction unmatched. Germline CDR1 is SGHDT and CDR2 is YYEEEE. CDR3: CASSLPGLAMYEQYF. CDR3 in DNA: TGTGCCAGCAGCTTACCGGGACTAGCGATGTACGAGCAGTACTTC.

The CDR3 region has the DNA TGTGCCAGCAGCTTAGGGGGTGCGGTCGGCACTGAAGCTTTCTTT. Its translation: CASSLGGAVGTEAFF. This rearrangement joins TRBV11-2 to TRBJ1-1; D gene unclear. Germline V gene data show CDR1 as SGHAT and CDR2 as FQNNGV. The CDR3 spans 15 residues. With 1 base removed from V and 4 bases from J, the gap between germline ends came to 13 bases.

The gene calls are TRBV9 and TRBJ2-1, with TRBD2 matching over 14 bases. This CDR3 has 19 residues. The germline V gene has CDR1 SGDLS and CDR2 YYNGEE. The ends lost 0 bases at V and 0 bases at J; junction bases unmatched: 5. CDR3 region: CASSVAGTSGGSSYNEQFF. CDR3 DNA sequence: TGTGCCAGCAGCGTAGCCGGGACTAGCGGGGGATCCTCCTACAATGAGCAGTTCTTC.

The V gene is TRBV5-1, the J gene TRBJ1-2; D uncertain. The germline V gene has CDR1 SGHRS and CDR2 YFSETQ. V shed 0 bases and J shed 2 bases, with 14 bases lying between them. This CDR3 has 16 residues. DNA of the CDR3: TGCGCCAGCAGCTTGGAAGGTTTGGCGGAGAACTATGGCTACACCTTC. It is translated as CASSLEGLAENYGYTF.

J is TRBJ2-7 and V is TRBV28; D is perhaps TRBD1 (5 bases). The CDR3 loop spans 13 amino acids. V lost 2 bases to trimming and J lost 5 bases, with 10 bases between them. CDR1 is MDHEN, CDR2 SYDVKM, per germline. CDR3 region: CASSLRQRNEQYF. The CDR3 coding sequence is TGTGCCAGCAGTTTAAGACAGAGAAACGAGCAGTACTTC.

Only a few counts were recorded for this clone. The CDR3, as DNA: TGTGCCAGCAGCTTAGTTGGACCGAGCTCTGGAAACACCATATATTTT. Translating gives CASSLVGPSSGNTIYF. This rearrangement joins TRBV11-2 to TRBJ1-3; D gene ambiguous. CDR3 length equals 16 residues. The ends were cut back, 1 base at V and 0 bases at J, with 10 bases in the middle. CDR1 SGHAT and CDR2 FQNNGV come from the germline V gene.